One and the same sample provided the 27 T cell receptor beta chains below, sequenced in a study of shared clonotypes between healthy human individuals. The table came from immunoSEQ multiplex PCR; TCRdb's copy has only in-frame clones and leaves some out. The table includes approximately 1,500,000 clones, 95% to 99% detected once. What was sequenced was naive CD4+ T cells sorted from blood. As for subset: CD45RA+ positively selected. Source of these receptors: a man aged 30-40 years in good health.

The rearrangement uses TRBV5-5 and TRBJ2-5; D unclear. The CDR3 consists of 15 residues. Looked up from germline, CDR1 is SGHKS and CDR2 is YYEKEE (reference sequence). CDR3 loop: CATLRNPGLQETQYF. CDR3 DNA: TGTGCTACCCTAAGGAACCCCGGGCTTCAAGAGACCCAGTACTTC.

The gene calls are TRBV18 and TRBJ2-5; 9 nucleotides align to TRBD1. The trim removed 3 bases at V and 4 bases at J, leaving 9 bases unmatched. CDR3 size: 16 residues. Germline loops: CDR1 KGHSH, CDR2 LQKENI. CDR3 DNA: TGTGCCAGCTCACCTAATTTACAGGGGGCAGGAGAGACCCAGTACTTC. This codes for CASSPNLQGAGETQYF.

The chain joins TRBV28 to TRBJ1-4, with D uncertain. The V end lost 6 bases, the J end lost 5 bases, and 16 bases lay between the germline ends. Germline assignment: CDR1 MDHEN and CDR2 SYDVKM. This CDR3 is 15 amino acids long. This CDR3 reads CASSKAPTPNEKLFF. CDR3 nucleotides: TGTGCCAGCAGCAAAGCCCCAACCCCGAATGAAAAACTGTTTTTT.

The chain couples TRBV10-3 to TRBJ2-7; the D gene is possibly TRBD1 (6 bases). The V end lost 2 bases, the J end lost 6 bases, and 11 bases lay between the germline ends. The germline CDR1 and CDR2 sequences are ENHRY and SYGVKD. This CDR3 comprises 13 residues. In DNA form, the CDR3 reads TGTGCCATCAGTGAGACCAGGGGTGGCGAGCAGTACTTC. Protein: CAISETRGGEQYF.

The CDR3, as DNA: TGCGCCAGCAGGACAGGCCAATTAGGGGACACCGGGGAGCTGTTTTTT. This translates into CASRTGQLGDTGELFF. The chain recombines TRBV5-1 with TRBJ2-2; D perhaps matches TRBD1 (6 bases). Germline CDR1 reads SGHRS; CDR2 reads YFSETQ. Trimming stripped 5 bases from V and 3 bases from J, with 17 bases between. The CDR3 covers 16 residues.

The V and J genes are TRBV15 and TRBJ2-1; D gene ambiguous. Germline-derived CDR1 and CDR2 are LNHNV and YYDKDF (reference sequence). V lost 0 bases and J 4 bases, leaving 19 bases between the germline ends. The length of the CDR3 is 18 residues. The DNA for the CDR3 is TGTGCCACCAGCAGAGATAGAGTCAGAGGCCCGTCGTACAATGAGCAGTTCTTC. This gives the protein CATSRDRVRGPSYNEQFF.

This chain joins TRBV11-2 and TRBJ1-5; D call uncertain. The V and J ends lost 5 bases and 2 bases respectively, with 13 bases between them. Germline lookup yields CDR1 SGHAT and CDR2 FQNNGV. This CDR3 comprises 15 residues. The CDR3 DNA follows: TGTGCCAGCAGCATTGGGCCCCGGGGCAATCAGCCCCAGCATTTT. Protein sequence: CASSIGPRGNQPQHF.

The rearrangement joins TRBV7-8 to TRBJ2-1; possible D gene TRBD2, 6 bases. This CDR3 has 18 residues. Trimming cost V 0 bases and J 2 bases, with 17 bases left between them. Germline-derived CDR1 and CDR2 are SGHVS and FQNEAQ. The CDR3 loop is CASSLAPHTSSTYNEQFF. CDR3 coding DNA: TGTGCCAGCAGCTTAGCCCCTCACACTAGCAGTACCTACAATGAGCAGTTCTTC.

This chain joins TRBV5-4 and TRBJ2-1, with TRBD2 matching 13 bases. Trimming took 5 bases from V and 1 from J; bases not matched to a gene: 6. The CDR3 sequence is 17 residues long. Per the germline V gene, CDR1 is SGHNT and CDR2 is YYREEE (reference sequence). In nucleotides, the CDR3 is TGTGCCAGCAGTTCGAAGACTAGCGGGGGGTCCTACAATGAGCAGTTCTTC. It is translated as CASSSKTSGGSYNEQFF.

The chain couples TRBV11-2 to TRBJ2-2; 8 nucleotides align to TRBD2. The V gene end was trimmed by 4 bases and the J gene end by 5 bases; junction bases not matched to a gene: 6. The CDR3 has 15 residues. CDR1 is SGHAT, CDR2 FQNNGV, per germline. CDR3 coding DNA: TGTGCCAGCAGCTCCGGGACTAGGGAGACCGGGGAGCTGTTTTTT. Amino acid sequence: CASSSGTRETGELFF.

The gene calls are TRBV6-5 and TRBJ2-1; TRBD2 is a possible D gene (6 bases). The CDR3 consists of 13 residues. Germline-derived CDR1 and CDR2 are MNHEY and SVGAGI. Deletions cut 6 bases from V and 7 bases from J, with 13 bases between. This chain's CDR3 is CASSKNLANEQFF. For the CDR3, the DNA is TGTGCCAGCAGCAAAAATCTAGCGAATGAGCAGTTCTTC.

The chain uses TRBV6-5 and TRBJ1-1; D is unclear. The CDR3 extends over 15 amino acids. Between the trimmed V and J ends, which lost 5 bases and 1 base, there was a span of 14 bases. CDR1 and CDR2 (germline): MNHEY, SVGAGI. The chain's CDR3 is CASSKRPDGNTEAFF. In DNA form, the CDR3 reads TGTGCCAGCAGTAAGCGTCCAGACGGGAACACTGAAGCTTTCTTT.

The CDR3 sequence: CASSLVPEDTQYF. The CDR3 DNA sequence: TGCGCCAGCAGCTTGGTCCCGGAGGATACGCAGTATTTT. The chain employs TRBV5-1 and TRBJ2-3; D ambiguous. The CDR3 consists of 13 residues. V lost 0 bases and J lost 6, with 8 bases in between. Germline V gene lookup returns CDR1 SGHRS and CDR2 YFSETQ.

CDR3 nucleotide sequence: TGTGCCAGCAGCCTTATACAAAGCACAGATACGCAGTATTTT. Translating it yields CASSLIQSTDTQYF. This sequence joins TRBV9 and TRBJ2-3; no clear D. CDR3 length equals 14 residues. V gave up 4 bases and J gave up 0 bases, with 9 bases separating them. Germline V gene data show CDR1 as SGDLS and CDR2 as YYNGEE.

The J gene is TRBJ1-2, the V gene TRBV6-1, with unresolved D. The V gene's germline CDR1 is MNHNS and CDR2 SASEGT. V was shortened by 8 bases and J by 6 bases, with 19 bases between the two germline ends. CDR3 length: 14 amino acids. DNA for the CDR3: TGTGCCAGCGCCACGGTAGGGAATCGTAATGGCTACACCTTC. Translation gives CASATVGNRNGYTF.

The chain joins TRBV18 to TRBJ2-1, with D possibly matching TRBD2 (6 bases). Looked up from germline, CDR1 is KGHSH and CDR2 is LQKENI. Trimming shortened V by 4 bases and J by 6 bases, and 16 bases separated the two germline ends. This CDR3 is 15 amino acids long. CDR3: CASSQGLEGSNEQFF. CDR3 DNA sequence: TGTGCCAGCTCACAGGGTCTGGAGGGCTCCAATGAGCAGTTCTTC.

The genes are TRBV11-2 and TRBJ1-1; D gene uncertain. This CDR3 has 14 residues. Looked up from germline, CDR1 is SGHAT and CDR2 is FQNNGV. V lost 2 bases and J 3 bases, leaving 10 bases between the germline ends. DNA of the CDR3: TGTGCCAGCAGCTTATTCACGGGCTACACTGAAGCTTTCTTT. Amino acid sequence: CASSLFTGYTEAFF.

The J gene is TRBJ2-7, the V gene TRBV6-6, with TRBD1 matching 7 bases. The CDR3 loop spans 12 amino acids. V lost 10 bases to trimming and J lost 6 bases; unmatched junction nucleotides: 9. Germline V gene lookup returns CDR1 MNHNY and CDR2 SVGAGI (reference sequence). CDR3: CATTGTASEQYF. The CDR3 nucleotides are TGTGCCACTACTGGGACAGCCAGCGAGCAGTACTTC.

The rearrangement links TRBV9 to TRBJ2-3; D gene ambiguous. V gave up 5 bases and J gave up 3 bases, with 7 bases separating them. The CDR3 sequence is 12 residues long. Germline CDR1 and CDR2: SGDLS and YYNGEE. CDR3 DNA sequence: TGTGCCAGCAGACCGGGTACAGATACGCAGTATTTT. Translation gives CASRPGTDTQYF.

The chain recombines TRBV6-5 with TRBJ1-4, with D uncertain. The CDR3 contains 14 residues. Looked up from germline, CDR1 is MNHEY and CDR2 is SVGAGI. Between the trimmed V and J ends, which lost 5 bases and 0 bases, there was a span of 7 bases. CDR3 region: CASSPSATNEKLFF. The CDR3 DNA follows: TGTGCCAGCAGTCCGTCTGCAACTAATGAAAAACTGTTTTTT.

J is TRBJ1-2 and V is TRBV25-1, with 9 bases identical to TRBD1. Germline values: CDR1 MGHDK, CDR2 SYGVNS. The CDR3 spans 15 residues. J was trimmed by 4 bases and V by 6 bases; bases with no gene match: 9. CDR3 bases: TGTGCCAGCAGAGAAGACAGGGGGTATCCCTATGGCTACACCTTC. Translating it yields CASREDRGYPYGYTF.

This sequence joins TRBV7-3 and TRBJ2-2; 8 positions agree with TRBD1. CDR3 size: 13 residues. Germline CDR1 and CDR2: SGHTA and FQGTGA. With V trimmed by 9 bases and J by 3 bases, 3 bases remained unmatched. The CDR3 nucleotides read TGTGCCAGAGACAGGGGATACACCGGGGAGCTGTTTTTT. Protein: CARDRGYTGELFF.

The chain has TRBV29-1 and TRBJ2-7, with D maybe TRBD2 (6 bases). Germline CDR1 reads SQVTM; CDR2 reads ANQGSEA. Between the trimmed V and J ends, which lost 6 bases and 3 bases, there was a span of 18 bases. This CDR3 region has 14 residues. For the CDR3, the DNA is TGCAGCGTCTGGGCCGGGGGATTTATCTACGAGCAGTACTTC. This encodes CSVWAGGFIYEQYF.

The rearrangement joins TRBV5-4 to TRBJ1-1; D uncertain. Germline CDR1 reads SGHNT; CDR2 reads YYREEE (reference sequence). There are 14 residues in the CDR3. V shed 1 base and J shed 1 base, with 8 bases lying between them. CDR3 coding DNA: TGTGCCAGCAGCTTGTGGGCAGGGAACACTGAAGCTTTCTTT. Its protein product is CASSLWAGNTEAFF.

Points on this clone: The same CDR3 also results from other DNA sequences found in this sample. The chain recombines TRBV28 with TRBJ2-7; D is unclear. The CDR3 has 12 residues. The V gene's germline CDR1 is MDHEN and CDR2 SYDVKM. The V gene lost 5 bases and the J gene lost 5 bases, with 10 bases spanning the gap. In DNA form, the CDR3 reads TGTGCCAGCAGTCTCCCCCCGCACGAGCAGTACTTC. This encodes CASSLPPHEQYF.

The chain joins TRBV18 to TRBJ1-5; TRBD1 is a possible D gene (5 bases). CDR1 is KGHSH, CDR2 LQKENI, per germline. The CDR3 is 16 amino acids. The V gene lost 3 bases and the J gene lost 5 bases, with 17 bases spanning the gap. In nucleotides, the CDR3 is TGTGCCAGCTCACCCCAGGCCGGGGGTTCTGATCAGCCCCAGCATTTT. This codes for CASSPQAGGSDQPQHF. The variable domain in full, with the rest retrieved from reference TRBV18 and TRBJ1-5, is NAGVMQNPRHLVRRRGQEARLRCSPMKGHSHVYWYRQLPEEGLKFMVYLQKENIIDESGMPKERFSAEFPKEGPSILRIQQVVRGDSAAYFCASSPQAGGSDQPQHFGDGTRLSIL.

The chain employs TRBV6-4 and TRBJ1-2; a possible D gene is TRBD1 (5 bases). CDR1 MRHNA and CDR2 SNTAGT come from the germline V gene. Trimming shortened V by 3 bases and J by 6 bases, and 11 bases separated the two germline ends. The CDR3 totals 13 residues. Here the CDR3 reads CASSDTGRNGYTF. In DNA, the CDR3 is TGTGCCAGCAGTGATACAGGTCGGAATGGCTACACCTTC.